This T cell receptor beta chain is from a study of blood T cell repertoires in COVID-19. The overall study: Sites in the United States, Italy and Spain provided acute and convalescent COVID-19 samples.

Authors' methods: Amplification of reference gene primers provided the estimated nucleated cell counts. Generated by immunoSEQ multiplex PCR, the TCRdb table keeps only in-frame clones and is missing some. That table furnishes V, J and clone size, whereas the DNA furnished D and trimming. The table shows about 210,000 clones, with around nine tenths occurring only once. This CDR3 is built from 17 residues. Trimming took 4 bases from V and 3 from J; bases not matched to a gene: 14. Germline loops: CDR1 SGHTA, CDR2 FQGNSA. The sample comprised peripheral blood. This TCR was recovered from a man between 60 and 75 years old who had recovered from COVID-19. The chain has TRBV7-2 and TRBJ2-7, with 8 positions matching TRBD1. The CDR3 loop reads CASSSGATGASHYEQYF. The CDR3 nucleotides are TGTGCCAGCAGCTCGGGGGCGACAGGGGCGAGTCACTACGAGCAGTACTTC. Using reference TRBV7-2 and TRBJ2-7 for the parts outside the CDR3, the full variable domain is GAGVSQSPSNKVTEKGKDVELRCDPISGHTALYWYRQSLGQGLEFLIYFQGNSAPDKSGLPSDRFSAERTGGSVSTLTIQRTQQEDSAVYLCASSSGATGASHYEQYFGPGTRLTVT.